The next 6 T cell receptor beta chains were all read from a single sample in a study of T cell responses to AZD1222 COVID-19 vaccine. Profiling relied on immunoSEQ multiplex PCR, and the TCRdb table lists in-frame clones only, not all of them. The data show tens of thousands of clones, around 91% seen once. The sequences come from peripheral blood, collected on day 0 of MenACWY control vaccination. These receptors all come from an adult in good health.

This rearrangement joins TRBV7-2 to TRBJ1-5; D is unresolved. The V gene's germline CDR1 is SGHTA and CDR2 FQGNSA. This CDR3 is 14 amino acids long. V lost 4 bases and J 0 bases, leaving 7 bases between the germline ends. The CDR3 nucleotides are TGTGCCAGCAGCTCCATATATAGCAATCAGCCCCAGCATTTT. Its translation: CASSSIYSNQPQHF.

The chain couples TRBV5-1 to TRBJ2-2; no firm D call. Germline V gives CDR1 SGHRS, CDR2 YFSETQ. Trimming shortened V by 2 bases and J by 0 bases, and 8 bases separated the two germline ends. The CDR3 runs to 15 residues. The CDR3 is CASSFPGTNTGELFF. The CDR3 nucleotides read TGCGCCAGCAGCTTCCCCGGCACGAACACCGGGGAGCTGTTTTTT.

The chain combines TRBV4-1 with TRBJ2-2; the match to TRBD1 covers 7 bases. The ends lost 0 bases at V and 5 bases at J; junction bases unmatched: 15. Germline CDR1 MGHRA, CDR2 YSYEKL. This CDR3 has 19 amino acids. The CDR3 loop is CASSQDWLQGFRGTGELFF. Here the CDR3 DNA reads TGCGCCAGCAGCCAAGATTGGTTACAGGGGTTTCGTGGGACCGGGGAGCTGTTTTTT.

The chain recombines TRBV7-3 with TRBJ1-3; 9 positions match TRBD1. Germline V gives CDR1 SGHTA, CDR2 FQGTGA. The length of the CDR3 is 14 residues. Trimming at V came to 0 bases and at J to 8 bases, leaving 2 bases not matched to a gene. The CDR3 DNA reads TGTGCCAGCAGCTTAACGGGACAGGGCGACACCATATATTTT. Protein product: CASSLTGQGDTIYF.

This clone was detected a few times. This sequence joins TRBV6-5 and TRBJ1-1, with D unresolved. The CDR3 runs 12 residues. V was cut by 0 bases and J by 6 bases, with 5 bases left in between. Looked up from germline, CDR1 is MNHEY and CDR2 is SVGAGI. The CDR3 DNA reads TGTGCCAGCAGTTACTCGAAATCTGAAGCTTTCTTT. Translated: CASSYSKSEAFF.

This chain links TRBV5-6 with TRBJ1-2; D gene ambiguous. This CDR3 has 11 amino acids. CDR1 is SGHDT, CDR2 YYEEEE, per germline. V lost 3 bases and J 3 bases, leaving 3 bases between the germline ends. CDR3 protein: CASSSDYGYTF. In DNA form, the CDR3 reads TGTGCCAGCAGCTCGGACTATGGCTACACCTTC.